This is a list of T cell receptor beta chains from one sample in a study of cytomegalovirus exposure and HLA in healthy donors. Sequencing was performed with immunoSEQ multiplex PCR; in TCRdb, only in-frame clones are kept and a portion is missing. The table lists 200,000 or so clones, approximately 78% of them singletons, with 5.5% to 7% in the top ten. Material: PBMCs. These receptors came from a woman aged 50 to 60 in good health and CMV-seropositive. The CDR3 runs from the conserved cysteine through the conserved F or W. A D gene is named only where the DNA matches it firmly. Not every row has a clone size; where given, it reads once, few, many or a size class.

TRBJ2-4	TRBD2	NA	TRBV7-2	TGTGCCAGCAGCCGGACTAGCGGGGGGTGGGACAGTCAGTACTTC	CASSRTSGGWDSQYF
TRBJ2-1	NA	NA	TRBV7-9	TGTGCCAGCAGCCGCCTTGGCGTCGGGTACAATGAGCAGTTCTTC	CASSRLGVGYNEQFF
TRBJ2-6	NA	NA	TRBV6-1	TGTGCCAGCAGTGAAGCCTCTGGGGCCAACGGCCTGACTTTC	CASSEASGANGLTF
TRBJ1-2	TRBD1	NA	TRBV28	TGTGCCAGCAGTCCGTCCCCCCGGCAGGGGGCTTATGGCTACACCTTC	CASSPSPRQGAYGYTF
TRBJ1-3	NA	NA	TRBV5-6	TGTGCCAGCAGCCCGGGGGTCTCTGGAAACACCATATATTTT	CASSPGVSGNTIYF
TRBJ2-6	NA	few	TRBV7-2	TGTGCCAGCAACCCCTTAACAGGGTTCACTGGGTCCAACGTCCTGACTTTC	CASNPLTGFTGSNVLTF
TRBJ2-5	NA	once	TRBV6-1	TGTGCCAGCAGTGAGTGGGCGGGGTTTCAAGAGACCCAGTACTTC	CASSEWAGFQETQYF
TRBJ2-4	TRBD1	NA	TRBV7-9	TGTTCCAGCAACCCCGGACAGGCCTTAGCCAAAAACATTCAGTACTTC	CSSNPGQALAKNIQYF
TRBJ1-2	NA	NA	TRBV7-9	TGTGCCAGCAGCTCGACAACTAACTATGGCTACACCTTC	CASSSTTNYGYTF
TRBJ1-1	NA	NA	TRBV5-1	TGCGCCAGCAGCCCCCAGACAACGAACACTGAAGCTTTCTTT	CASSPQTTNTEAFF
TRBJ1-1	NA	NA	TRBV2	TGTGCCAGCAGGGCAGAGAGCAAGGGGACTGAAGCTTTCTTT	CASRAESKGTEAFF
TRBJ2-5	NA	NA	TRBV7-6	TGTGCCAGCAGCTTAGCGATTCTGCCACCTAAAGAGACCCAGTACTTC	CASSLAILPPKETQYF
TRBJ1-1	TRBD1	NA	TRBV7-9	TGTGCCAGCAGCGGACAGGAGGGCACTGAAGCTTTCTTT	CASSGQEGTEAFF
TRBJ2-1	NA	NA	TRBV28	TGTGCCACCTCACCCCCCGGGAGCTCCTACAATGAGCAGTTCTTC	CATSPPGSSYNEQFF
TRBJ1-2	TRBD1	NA	TRBV7-8	TGTGCCAGCAGCTTAGGGGACAGAGGGAACTATGGCTACACCTTC	CASSLGDRGNYGYTF
TRBJ2-3	TRBD1	NA	TRBV19	TGTGCCAGTAGTATAGGACAGGGCGGGACAGATACGCAGTATTTT	CASSIGQGGTDTQYF
TRBJ2-7	TRBD2	NA	TRBV5-1	TGCGCCAGCAGCTACACTAGCGGGGCTTCCTACGAGCAGTACTTC	CASSYTSGASYEQYF
TRBJ2-7	NA	NA	TRBV19	TGTGCCAGTAGCCCTGGACTATCCCCGAGCTCCTACGAGCAGTACTTC	CASSPGLSPSSYEQYF
TRBJ2-6	NA	once	TRBV5-1	TGCGCCAGCAGCTTGTATGGCAGCTCTGGGGCCAACGTCCTGACTTTC	CASSLYGSSGANVLTF
TRBJ2-2	NA	NA	TRBV5-1	TGCGCCAGCTCGGACATTAACACCGGGGAGCTGTTTTTT	CASSDINTGELFF
TRBJ1-1	TRBD1	NA	TRBV4-3	TGCGCCAGCAGCCAGGGACAGAGGAACACTGAAGCTTTCTTT	CASSQGQRNTEAFF
TRBJ2-1	NA	NA	TRBV7-9	TGTTCCAGCAGCCCTGGAGCGGAGCAGTTCTTC	CSSSPGAEQFF
TRBJ2-3	TRBD2	NA	TRBV11-2	TGTGCCAGCAGCTCCTCGAGCGGGGTGGGTACGCAGTATTTT	CASSSSSGVGTQYF
TRBJ2-3	TRBD2	NA	TRBV5-1	TGCGCCAGCAGCTTGGATTCCCGGGGGGGTACGCAGTATTTT	CASSLDSRGGTQYF
TRBJ1-2	NA	NA	TRBV7-9	TGTGCCAGCAGCTTCGAGGCTTTCTATGGCTACACCTTC	CASSFEAFYGYTF
TRBJ2-2	NA	NA	TRBV30	TGTGCCTGGAGTGTATACCCCCCAACCGGGGATAGGGATTCGAACACCGGGGAGCTGTTTTTT	CAWSVYPPTGDRDSNTGELFF
TRBJ2-3	TRBD2	few	TRBV5-6	TGTGCCAGCAGCCGGACTAGCGATAGCACAGATACGCAGTATTTT	CASSRTSDSTDTQYF
TRBJ2-1	TRBD1	once	TRBV5-8	TGTGCCAGCGGGGACAGGGGGCACTACAATGAGCAGTTCTTC	CASGDRGHYNEQFF
TRBJ2-7	TRBD1	NA	TRBV29-1	TGCAGCGTGCCGGGACAGGGAATTTACGAGCAGTACTTC	CSVPGQGIYEQYF
TRBJ2-7	NA	NA	TRBV6-1	TGTGCCATCGACAGGTCGGCACACGAGCAGTACTTC	CAIDRSAHEQYF
TRBJ2-1	TRBD1	few	TRBV5-4	TGTGCCAGCAGCGCGATTGGGACAGGGGGGGGCAATGAGCAGTTCTTC	CASSAIGTGGGNEQFF
TRBJ2-1	NA	few	TRBV19	TGTGCCAGTAGTCCTCGACAGAACTCCTACAATGAGCAGTTCTTC	CASSPRQNSYNEQFF
TRBJ2-1	TRBD2	NA	TRBV5-4	TGTGCCAGCAGCTCCCTAGCGGTCAATGAGCAGTTCTTC	CASSSLAVNEQFF
TRBJ2-3	NA	NA	TRBV19	TGTGCCAGTAGTATGGCCCAGGGGATGACAGATACGCAGTATTTT	CASSMAQGMTDTQYF
TRBJ1-3	TRBD1	NA	TRBV10-1	TGCGCCAGCAGTGACGGGACAGGCTCTGGAAACACCATATATTTT	CASSDGTGSGNTIYF
TRBJ2-2	TRBD1	few	TRBV10-1	TGCGCCAGCAGTCGGGACAGGGGGAACACCGGGGAGCTGTTTTTT	CASSRDRGNTGELFF
TRBJ1-1	NA	few	TRBV5-6	TGTGCCAGCAGCTTGCTTCTGAACACTGAAGCTTTCTTT	CASSLLLNTEAFF